This entry concerns a single T cell receptor beta chain. This clonotype occurred a few times. The antigen it binds to is not known. One base away there is no much larger clone; base qualities are not given. The time point label, read with the paper, signifies: more than 35 days after influenza vaccine administration. This entry is derived from a study of response to subunit inactivated influenza vaccine (dated by TCRdb to 2016 to 2019). Concerning the study at large: Deep quantitative profiling of the T cell receptor repertoire was used in the study to follow responses to a trivalent subunit inactivated influenza vaccine.

Library prep was done by RT-PCR. Sequencing was performed on an Illumina HiSeq 2500. Through fastp at Q25 and MiXCR, TCRdb rebuilt clones from the public reads, retaining in-frame beta chains. Under each unique CDR3 protein, matching rows form one entry showing the most common genes and DNA. This sample gives around 500,000 distinct CDR3 sequences in total; about a tenth of them show up just once. Clones ranked in the top ten supply over 9.5% of the sample. Overall study outcomes, separate from this receptor: According to the authors, only a limited number of new T cells may be recruited by each seasonal influenza vaccination.

The CDR3 covers 15 residues, taking in both the cysteine and the phenylalanine. This entry keeps only the CDR3 DNA: 45 bases, framed from base 1. CDR1 is given as SGHTA and CDR2 as FQGNSA, both from the germline V gene. Deletion took 1 base off V and 2 bases off J, with a span of 10 bases between the germline ends. The sample in question was PBMCs from blood, obtained 45 days after vaccination. The rearranged chain carries TRBV7-2 and TRBJ2-3; the D gene is not confidently resolved. This TCR was sampled from a man in his fifties who received an inactivated influenza vaccine. Donor details come from another sample of the same person, matched by shared clones. Here is the DNA: TGTGCCAGCAGCTTAGTTTTACTCAACACAGATACGCAGTATTTT. This encodes CASSLVLLNTDTQYF.